This is a list of T cell receptor beta chains from one sample in a study of blood T cell repertoires in COVID-19. Sequencing used immunoSEQ multiplex PCR; TCRdb keeps in-frame clones, though not all of them. Of a few hundred thousand clones listed, about 80% are singletons. The material sequenced was PBMCs or T cells enriched from blood (not recorded which). Receptor source: a man aged 50 or older who had recovered from COVID-19. CDR3s include the opening cysteine and the closing phenylalanine or tryptophan. D genes are given only for firm matches. Not every row has a clone size; where given, it reads once, few, many or a size class.

v_gene,j_gene,abundance,d_gene,CDR3aa,CDR3nt
TRBV5-1,TRBJ2-2,NA,TRBD1,CASSLRATGGTGELFF,TGCGCCAGCAGCTTGCGAGCGACAGGGGGTACCGGGGAGCTGTTTTTT
TRBV3-1/TRBV3-2,TRBJ2-5,NA,TRBD1,CASSQGDRGQETQYF,TGTGCCAGCAGCCAAGGGGACAGGGGGCAAGAGACCCAGTACTTC
TRBV7-2,TRBJ1-5,NA,NA,CASSLTSLSNQPQHF,TGTGCCAGCAGCTTGACTTCCCTTAGCAATCAGCCCCAGCATTTT
TRBV4-1,TRBJ2-1,NA,NA,CASSPGERSGYNEQFF,TGCGCCAGCAGCCCGGGTGAGCGAAGCGGGTACAATGAGCAGTTCTTC
TRBV9,TRBJ2-1,NA,TRBD1,CASSVGGQGVEFF,TGTGCCAGCAGCGTAGGTGGACAGGGCGTTGAGTTCTTC
TRBV4-1,TRBJ2-7,NA,NA,CASSQENSATYEQYF,TGCGCCAGCAGCCAAGAGAACAGTGCGACCTACGAGCAGTACTTC
TRBV7-8,TRBJ1-4,once,NA,CASSLYSQGPLSSGNEKLFF,TGTGCCAGCAGCTTATATTCTCAGGGTCCCCTCTCAAGTGGTAATGAAAAACTGTTTTTT
TRBV7-3,TRBJ2-1,NA,NA,CASSAGPNNEQFF,TGTGCCAGCAGCGCGGGACCAAACAATGAGCAGTTCTTC
TRBV5-1,TRBJ2-5,NA,TRBD2,CASSLIAGEETQYF,TGCGCCAGCAGCTTGATAGCGGGAGAAGAGACCCAGTACTTC
TRBV5-1,TRBJ2-3,NA,NA,CASSLAGGQHTDTQYF,TGCGCCAGCAGCTTGGCCGGGGGACAGCACACAGATACGCAGTATTTT
TRBV2,TRBJ2-5,NA,TRBD2,CASRRFGLAGRKQETQYF,TGTGCCAGCAGACGCTTTGGGCTAGCGGGGCGGAAACAAGAGACCCAGTACTTC
TRBV6-5,TRBJ1-2,many,NA,CASSMDSSFPYGYTF,TGTGCCAGCAGTATGGACAGTTCTTTTCCCTATGGCTACACCTTC
TRBV10-3,TRBJ2-1,NA,NA,CAISDGGSYYNEQFF,TGTGCCATCAGTGATGGAGGGTCTTACTACAATGAGCAGTTCTTC
TRBV29-1,TRBJ2-5,once,TRBD2,CSVNLQVWGGTQYF,TGCAGCGTCAATTTACAGGTGTGGGGGGGGACCCAGTACTTC
TRBV9,TRBJ2-5,NA,NA,CASSATGIQETQYF,TGTGCCAGCAGCGCCACAGGTATTCAAGAGACCCAGTACTTC
TRBV5-1,TRBJ2-2,NA,TRBD1,CARAGQGVYGVTGELFF,TGCGCCCGCGCGGGACAGGGGGTGTATGGGGTCACCGGGGAGCTGTTTTTT
TRBV30,TRBJ2-7,NA,NA,CAWARDIYEQYF,TGTGCCTGGGCCCGGGACATCTACGAGCAGTACTTC
TRBV27,TRBJ2-1,NA,NA,CASSNSYNEQFF,TGTGCCAGCTCTAATTCCTACAATGAGCAGTTCTTC
TRBV4-1,TRBJ2-4,NA,NA,CASSQQSERIAKNIQYF,TGCGCCAGCAGCCAACAAAGCGAACGGATAGCCAAAAACATTCAGTACTTC
TRBV4-1,TRBJ1-1,NA,TRBD1,CASSQRQGAGENTEAFF,TGCGCCAGCAGCCAACGACAGGGGGCAGGGGAGAACACTGAAGCTTTCTTT
TRBV4-1,TRBJ2-7,NA,NA,CASSQESGFYEQYF,TGCGCCAGCAGCCAAGAGTCAGGGTTCTACGAGCAGTACTTC
TRBV4-1,TRBJ2-5,NA,TRBD2,CASSQVGRETQYF,TGCGCCAGCAGCCAAGTCGGGAGGGAGACCCAGTACTTC
TRBV19,TRBJ2-7,NA,TRBD1,CASRRAGTGVHEQYF,TGTGCCAGTAGAAGAGCCGGGACAGGGGTACACGAGCAGTACTTC
TRBV5-6,TRBJ1-1,NA,NA,CASSLRGGTNTEAFF,TGTGCCAGCAGCCTTCGTGGCGGAACCAACACTGAAGCTTTCTTT